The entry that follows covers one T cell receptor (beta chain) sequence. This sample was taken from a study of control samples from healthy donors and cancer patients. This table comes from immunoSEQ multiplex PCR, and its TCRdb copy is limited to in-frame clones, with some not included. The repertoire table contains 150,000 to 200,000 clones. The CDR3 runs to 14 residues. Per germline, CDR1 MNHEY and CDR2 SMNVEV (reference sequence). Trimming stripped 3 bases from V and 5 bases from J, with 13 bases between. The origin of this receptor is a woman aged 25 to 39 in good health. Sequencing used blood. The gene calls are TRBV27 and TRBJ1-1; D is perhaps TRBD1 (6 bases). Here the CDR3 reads CASSFKGGRTEAFF. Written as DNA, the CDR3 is TGTGCCAGCAGTTTTAAGGGGGGGAGAACTGAAGCTTTCTTT.